The clone carrying this T cell receptor (beta chain) was recorded at least ten times. Antigen unknown. These data originate in a study of T-cell reconstitution after alpha-beta-depleted transplantation in children. Points from the study as a whole: Surviving recipient cells, namely T cells and thymic progenitors, were the source of high day-60 TCRbeta diversity in some patients. A year post-transplant, T-cell counts and diversity derived mostly from newly produced T cells. Reports say that about two months after transplant, the alpha-beta T cells came out of several hundred graft clones that had expanded.

V was clipped by 1 base and J by 5 bases, with 11 bases between them. Germline V gene lookup returns CDR1 SSHAT and CDR2 FNYEAQ (reference sequence). The CDR3 is 14 amino acids. The TCRbeta library was prepared with unique molecular identifiers. One entry per CDR3 protein, called by TCRdb with MiXCR from the PCR reads. The sample comprises about 90,000 distinct CDR3 sequences, about a sixth of which are singletons, and around a fifth rests with the top ten. This TCR came from a male patient aged 2-15 years who had a stem cell transplant for acute lymphoblastic leukemia, so the T cells may come from the graft donor. The rearrangement uses TRBV7-7 and TRBJ2-5; D is unclear. The sequenced sample was PBMCs, mostly from graft donor cells, obtained 180 days after TCRalphabeta/CD19-depleted stem cell transplant. The CDR3 region is CASSLEDLAETQYF. The DNA for the CDR3 is TGTGCCAGCAGCTTAGAAGACCTGGCGGAGACCCAGTACTTC. Based on the CDR3 plus reference TRBV7-7 and TRBJ2-5, the full variable domain is GAGVSQSPRYKVTKRGQDVTLRCDPISSHATLYWYQQALGQGPEFLTYFNYEAQPDKSGLPSDRFSAERPEGSISTLTIQRTEQRDSAMYRCASSLEDLAETQYFGPGTRLLVL.